The present T cell receptor beta chain was sequenced within a study of response to subunit inactivated influenza vaccine. Study conclusions and caveats: After each seasonal influenza vaccination, few new T cells are recruited, the authors suggested.

This clonotype was counted at least ten times. Its antigen is unknown. TCRdb reprocessed the RT-PCR reads via MiXCR and lists one record per CDR3 protein. The sample has about 500,000 distinct CDR3 sequences, around 7.9% seen once; the top ten hold 10% to 15%. CDR1 is KGHDR, CDR2 SFDVKD, per germline. There are 11 residues in the CDR3. Trimming cost V 6 bases and J 8 bases, with 6 bases left between them. Sequencing used PBMCs from blood, obtained around 25 months after vaccination. The sequence was obtained from a man between 50 and 70 years old who received an inactivated influenza vaccine. The chain carries TRBV24-1 and TRBJ2-2, with no clear D. CDR3 amino acids: CATSRSGELFF. The DNA of the CDR3 is TGTGCCACCAGTCGGTCAGGGGAGCTGTTTTTT.